The TCR beta chain under discussion was sequenced for a study of T cell repertoires in cytomegalovirus infection. On the study more broadly: Well-studied HLA-B-restricted epitopes and recently identified HLA-C-restricted epitopes of CMV were both used in the study. Study findings and constraints: In two of eight donors, the top clonotype was HLA-C-restricted CMV-specific.

This CDR3 has 15 residues. With 6 bases removed from V and 2 bases from J, the gap between germline ends came to 16 bases. Germline assignment: CDR1 SGHTA and CDR2 FQGNSA. This clonotype was observed a handful of times. Its matching antigen is unknown. TCRdb re-called the reads through MiXCR, storing one row per CDR3 protein. The sample holds approximately 730,000 distinct CDR3 sequences, around 29% seen once. The sequence was obtained from a human donor in good health (CMV status not recorded). Some clones in this sample may be carry-over from other donors' samples. The specimen was cultured CD8+ T cells from PBMCs, collected from culture after CMV antigen stimulation. The chain links TRBV7-2 to TRBJ2-5, with no clear D. The DNA for the CDR3 is TGTGCCAGCAGTCAAAACGGTCCGACTCAAGAGACCCAGTACTTC. Residues: CASSQNGPTQETQYF.